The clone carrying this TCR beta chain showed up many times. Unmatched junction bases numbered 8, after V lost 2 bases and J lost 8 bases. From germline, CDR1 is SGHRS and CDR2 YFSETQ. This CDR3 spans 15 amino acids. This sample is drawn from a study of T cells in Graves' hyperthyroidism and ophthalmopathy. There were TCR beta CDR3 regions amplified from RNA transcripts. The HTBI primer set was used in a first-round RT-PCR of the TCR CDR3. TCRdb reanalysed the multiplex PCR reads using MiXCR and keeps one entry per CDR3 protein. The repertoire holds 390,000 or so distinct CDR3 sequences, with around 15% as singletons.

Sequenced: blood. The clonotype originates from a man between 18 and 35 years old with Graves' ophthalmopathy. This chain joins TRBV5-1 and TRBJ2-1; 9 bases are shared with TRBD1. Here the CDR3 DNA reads TGCGCCAGCAGCTTCAGGACAGGGGAGGTCTATGAGCAGTTCTTC. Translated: CASSFRTGEVYEQFF.